The source of this T cell receptor (beta chain) is a study of lymphopenia after photon versus proton radiotherapy. General study results and limits: A bigger post-nadir fall in TCR diversity correlated inversely with survival time in deceased patients.

In the case of this clone: The antigen remains unidentified.

The CDR3 is 17 amino acids. The V end lost 6 bases, the J end lost 5 bases, and 20 bases lay between the germline ends. Germline CDR1 reads MDHEN; CDR2 reads SYDVKM. The repertoire was sequenced with immunoSEQ multiplex PCR; TCRdb's copy has only in-frame clones and lacks some. The sample yields about 4,900 clones, around 89% seen once. The clonotype was recovered from an elderly man with cholangiocarcinoma. V gene TRBV28 combines with J gene TRBJ1-6, with a possible D match to TRBD1 (6 bases). This specimen consisted of peripheral blood, obtained from a patient treated with photon-based radiotherapy. The CDR3 sequence: CASSLILQGYDNSPLHF. The CDR3 DNA reads TGTGCCAGCAGCTTGATCCTTCAGGGGTACGATAATTCACCCCTCCACTTT.